The clone carrying this T cell receptor beta chain was counted between two and nine times. The data derive from a study of T cells in Graves' hyperthyroidism and ophthalmopathy. This CDR3 region has 17 residues. Trimming left V 5 bases short and J 0 bases short, with 17 bases between. Germline V CDR1 and CDR2: LGHDT, YNNKEL (reference sequence). RNA transcripts served as the template for amplifying TCR beta CDR3 regions. A set of HTBI primers served as the primers for a first-round RT-PCR of the TCR CDR3. TCRdb analysed the multiplex PCR reads with MiXCR anew, one entry per CDR3 protein. The repertoire includes approximately 590,000 distinct CDR3 sequences, 15% to 18% of them detected once, and roughly 6.6% sits in the top ten. Patients with uncontrolled infections, other autoimmune diseases, pregnancy or lactation were excluded.

The sample was blood. The genes are TRBV3-1 and TRBJ1-3; TRBD1 is a possible D gene (5 bases). The origin of this receptor is a woman under 40 with Graves' hyperthyroidism. Here the CDR3 reads CASSARAGDSSGNTIYF. The CDR3 coding sequence is TGTGCCAGCAGCGCCCGCGCGGGGGACTCCTCTGGAAACACCATATATTTT.